This TCR beta chain was documented in a study of blood T cell repertoires in COVID-19. Study details: The samples span acute and convalescent COVID-19 from the United States, Italy and Spain.

CDR1 and CDR2 (germline): LGHNT, FRNRAP. This CDR3 is built from 12 residues. The V gene lost 3 bases and the J gene lost 6 bases, with 6 bases spanning the gap. Profiling relied on immunoSEQ multiplex PCR, and the TCRdb table lists in-frame clones only, not all of them. The data show 150,000 to 200,000 clones, more than 90% seen once. The genes are TRBV12-5 and TRBJ1-5; D remains ambiguous. This clonotype was sampled from a man in his fifties or sixties with active or convalescent COVID-19. The source material was peripheral blood. DNA for the CDR3: TGTGCTAGTGGTTTTTCAGGTCAGCCCCAGCATTTT. Protein product: CASGFSGQPQHF.